This T cell receptor (beta chain) was recovered during a study of blood T cell repertoires in COVID-19 (dated by TCRdb to between 2020 and 2021). Regarding the study in general: The collaborator samples originated in the United States, Italy and Spain and spanned the acute and convalescent phases of COVID-19. Where available, HLA class I and class II types were taken from metadata supplied by the sample provider and were not determined by assay-based typing. The samples were drawn from the first 160 participants of the ongoing ImmuneRACE study and from some 1,300 subjects provided by 6 global collaborators. Sample metadata almost always included a de-identified subject ID, COVID-19 status, age in years and sex. A freely available public database, intended as a resource for researchers studying the immune response to SARS-CoV-2, is where the repertoires were released. The dataset comprised deeply sampled blood TCRbeta repertoires from subjects exposed to, actively infected with, or recovered from COVID-19. The prospective study material was composed of cDNA or gDNA derived from T cells, B-cell-depleted T cells, or PBMCs. General conclusions and limits of the study: The quantity of clinical and demographic metadata differed by source and by participant and was supplied without curation.

TCRbeta CDR3 regions were amplified from genomic DNA using the immunoSEQ Assay, a bias-controlled multiplex PCR. As for the original processing: Nucleated cell counts per sample were estimated from amplification of reference gene primers within the assay. To quantify the absolute abundance of each unique TCRbeta CDR3 rearrangement, sequence reads were collapsed and filtered. Productive Simpson clonality was computed per sample as the square root of Simpson's diversity index over productive rearrangements. In its TCRdb copy, this immuneACCESS table keeps in-frame sequences only and misses some clones. Where compared with another copy, unresolved V genes explain less than half of these, and the others have no known cause. Clone size and V and J calls were adopted from that table, with D and trimming inferred from the DNA. The sample includes 350,000 or so clones, with 80% to 95% observed a single time. Approximately 18% of the sample is held by the ten biggest clonotypes.

Participants in the prospective study were aged roughly 18 to 100 years, lived in 24 United States geographic areas, and enrolled through a virtual design. In the prospective study, participants were assigned to cohorts based on the clinical history participants reported in a screening survey and a study questionnaire. ImmuneRACE Cohort 3 recovered participants were defined by two consecutive negative NP/OP PCR tests, healthcare professional clearance, or symptom resolution. In the prospective study, mobile phlebotomists collected whole blood, serum and a nasopharyngeal or oropharyngeal swab from each participant. Over an approximately two-month period, participants in the prospective study had the option of providing additional blood draws and questionnaires. Before DNA extraction, blood samples from the prospective study were shipped at room temperature or frozen. CDR1 and CDR2 (LGHDT, YNNKEL) derive from the germline V gene (reference sequence). V has 4 bases trimmed and J has 5 bases trimmed; junction bases matching no gene number 8. Reading from cysteine to phenylalanine, the CDR3 counts 17 amino acids. Kept here is only the CDR3 DNA, which spans 51 bases and is read in frame from base 1.

With respect to this clone: Its antigen target is currently unknown. No much larger clone is present one base from it, and per-base qualities are unavailable.

Input material: PBMCs or T cells enriched from blood (not recorded which). The rearrangement combines TRBV3-1 (or the pseudogene TRBV3-2) with TRBJ2-3, with 14 junctional bases fitting TRBD2. This receptor was obtained from a young woman who had recovered from COVID-19. The CDR3 protein sequence reads: CASSRGAGTSGRDTQYF. In nucleotides, the sequence is TGTGCCAGCAGCCGAGGGGCCGGGACTAGCGGGAGAGATACGCAGTATTTT.